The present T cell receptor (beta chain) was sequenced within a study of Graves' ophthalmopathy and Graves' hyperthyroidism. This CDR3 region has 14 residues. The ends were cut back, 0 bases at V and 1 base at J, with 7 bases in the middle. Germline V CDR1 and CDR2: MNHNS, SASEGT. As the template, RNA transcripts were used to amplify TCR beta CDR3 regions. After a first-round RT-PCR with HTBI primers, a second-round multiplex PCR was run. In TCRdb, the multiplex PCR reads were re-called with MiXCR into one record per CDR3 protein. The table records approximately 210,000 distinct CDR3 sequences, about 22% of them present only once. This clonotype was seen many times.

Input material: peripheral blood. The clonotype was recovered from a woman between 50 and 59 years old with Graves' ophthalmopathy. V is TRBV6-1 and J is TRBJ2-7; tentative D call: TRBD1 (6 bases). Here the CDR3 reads CASSEADRSYEQYF. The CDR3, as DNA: TGTGCCAGCAGTGAAGCCGACAGGTCCTACGAGCAGTACTTC.